The rows below give T cell receptor beta chains drawn from one sample of a study of control samples from healthy donors and cancer patients. The table came from immunoSEQ multiplex PCR; TCRdb's copy has only in-frame clones and leaves some out. In the table there are approximately 89,000 clones, over 75% of which are singletons. Sequencing input: blood. The receptors here all came from a man aged 50-60 years in good health. CDR3s include the opening cysteine and the closing phenylalanine or tryptophan.

CDR3aa: CASSFALAGPGTQYF; j_gene: TRBJ2-5; v_gene: TRBV12-1
CDR3aa: CASSQNTEAFF; j_gene: TRBJ1-1; v_gene: TRBV4-1
CDR3aa: CASEWRSSYNEQFF; j_gene: TRBJ2-1; v_gene: TRBV2
CDR3aa: CASSQRGQRMNTEAFF; j_gene: TRBJ1-1; v_gene: TRBV4-1
CDR3aa: CASSEGQLTDTQYF; j_gene: TRBJ2-3; v_gene: TRBV6-1
CDR3aa: CASSPGQKANEKLFF; j_gene: TRBJ1-4; v_gene: TRBV5-1
CDR3aa: CASSLDREGQYF; j_gene: TRBJ2-5; v_gene: TRBV7-2
CDR3aa: CASSAGTAQAKNIQYF; j_gene: TRBJ2-4; v_gene: TRBV19
CDR3aa: CASSESDGKNIQYF; j_gene: TRBJ2-4; v_gene: TRBV2
CDR3aa: CASSLEGGGYTF; j_gene: TRBJ1-2; v_gene: TRBV12-3/TRBV12-4
CDR3aa: CASSLDGAGELFF; j_gene: TRBJ2-2; v_gene: TRBV12-3/TRBV12-4
CDR3aa: CASKGFARDEQFF; j_gene: TRBJ2-1; v_gene: TRBV6-5
CDR3aa: CSVAGTTYEQYF; j_gene: TRBJ2-7; v_gene: TRBV29-1
CDR3aa: CAWRATDRDYGYTF; j_gene: TRBJ1-2; v_gene: TRBV30
CDR3aa: CASSQEPISSTSTDTQYF; j_gene: TRBJ2-3; v_gene: TRBV4-3
CDR3aa: CSASLRGSSYEQYF; j_gene: TRBJ2-7; v_gene: TRBV20-1
CDR3aa: CASSPYRRVYETQYF; j_gene: TRBJ2-5; v_gene: TRBV6-2/TRBV6-3
CDR3aa: CASSLRGNTEAFF; j_gene: TRBJ1-1; v_gene: TRBV7-8
CDR3aa: CASSSTQGMGGYTF; j_gene: TRBJ1-2; v_gene: TRBV28
CDR3aa: CATSRDVGTVYGYTF; j_gene: TRBJ1-2; v_gene: TRBV15
CDR3aa: CASSLWDSSSPLHF; j_gene: TRBJ1-6; v_gene: TRBV5-1
CDR3aa: CASSRNRAGTEAFF; j_gene: TRBJ1-1; v_gene: TRBV5-4